Sequencing of this TCR beta chain was carried out in a study of T cell clonotyping in hematopoietic cell transplantation. The CDR3 loop spans 13 amino acids. Germline CDR1 reads MNHEY; CDR2 reads SVGAGI. V gave up 5 bases and J gave up 4 bases, with 11 bases separating them. Clones were read by immunoSEQ multiplex PCR, and TCRdb kept only the in-frame ones, dropping some. The repertoire holds around 6,800 clones, with about 76% as singletons. The sequencing used PBMCs, collected 100 days after allogeneic stem cell transplant. The receptor's source is a female patient between 30 and 39 years old who had an allogeneic stem cell transplant, so the T cells may come from the graft donor. Some clones in this sample may be carry-over from other donors' samples. The chain couples TRBV6-5 to TRBJ1-2; D is possibly TRBD1 (5 bases). This chain's CDR3 is CASSSGGPYGYTF. The DNA of the CDR3 is TGTGCCAGCAGTAGTGGGGGACCCTATGGCTACACCTTC.